The present TCR beta chain was sequenced within a study of CD8 T cells in ankylosing spondylitis (dated by TCRdb to the late 2010s). Looking at the study overall: T cell receptor beta repertoires were profiled in healthy donors and ankylosing spondylitis patients so that disease-linked TCR variants could be found. The full study cohort was made up of 25 to 30 ankylosing spondylitis patients and 108 healthy donors. Samples of peripheral blood were taken, and for ankylosing spondylitis patients, synovial fluid was collected as well. The investigation overall reported the following: Some of the motif variants had been reported before in the synovial fluid and blood of reactive arthritis patients, a finding that suggests common disease-initiation mechanisms. Significant enrichment of the disease-linked clones was reported in matched synovial fluid samples from ankylosing spondylitis patients. A TCR beta motif made up of several highly homologous amino acid variants appeared to be characteristic of blood from ankylosing spondylitis patients. A CD8+ phenotype was shown by the disease-linked clones, which were found at relatively low frequencies in peripheral blood.

Sequenced on an Illumina HiSeq 2500. Quantitative 5'-RACE with molecular barcodes was the method used to prepare the TCR beta libraries. As for how the authors treated the data: Disease-linked TCR variants were identified with a new computational method built on a probabilistic model of VDJ rearrangement. The public reads were run again by TCRdb, first through fastp at Q25 and then through MiXCR, and only productive beta chains were kept. Each CDR3 protein gets just one entry, which takes the most common genes and DNA from the rows behind it. TCRdb, not the authors, supplied the V and J calls. Across this sample there are some 120,000 distinct CDR3 sequences, with about 7% seen only once. The top ten hold over 9% of the sample. The CDR3 sequence holds 14 residues, the cysteine and phenylalanine included. Kept here is only the CDR3 DNA, which spans 42 bases and is read in frame from base 1. Trimmed from V: 2 bases; trimmed from J: 4 bases; junction bases lacking a gene match: 2. From the germline V gene, CDR1 is ENHRY and CDR2 is SYGVKD.

Only a few counts were recorded for this clonotype. What antigen it recognizes has not been identified. No base-level quality is on record; no much larger clone is a single base apart. The receptor was isolated from a male donor with ankylosing spondylitis or in good health (not recorded which). This receptor chain uses TRBV10-3 and TRBJ1-5, with TRBD1 identical over 7 junction bases. Sequencing was done on a sample of blood, either unsorted or a sorted T cell fraction (not recorded which). In nucleotide form, the sequence is TGTGCCATCAGTGAGGGACAGGAGAATCAGCCCCAGCATTTT. Translation gives CAISEGQENQPQHF.